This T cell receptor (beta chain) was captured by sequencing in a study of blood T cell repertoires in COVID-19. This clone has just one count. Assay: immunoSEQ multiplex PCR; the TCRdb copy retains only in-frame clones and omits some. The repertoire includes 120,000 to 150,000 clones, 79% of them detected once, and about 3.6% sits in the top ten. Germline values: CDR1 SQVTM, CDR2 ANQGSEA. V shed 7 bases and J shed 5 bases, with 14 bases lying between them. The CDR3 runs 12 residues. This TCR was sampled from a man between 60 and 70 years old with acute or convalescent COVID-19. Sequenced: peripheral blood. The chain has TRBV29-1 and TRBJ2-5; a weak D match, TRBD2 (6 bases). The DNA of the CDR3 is TGCAGCGCCGGTCCAGGAGGGGAGACCCAGTACTTC. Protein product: CSAGPGGETQYF.